The next 8 T cell receptor beta chains were all read from a single sample in a study of blood T cell repertoires in COVID-19. Produced via immunoSEQ multiplex PCR; TCRdb's table is partial and in-frame only. The sample shows under 450,000 clones, about four fifths of them seen only once. What was sequenced was peripheral blood. The receptors here all came from a human donor with acute or convalescent COVID-19. The donor label of this sample is uncertain.

V and J are TRBV5-4 and TRBJ2-3; TRBD1 is a possible D gene (5 bases). Germline lookup yields CDR1 SGHNT and CDR2 YYREEE (reference sequence). This CDR3 has 12 residues. Trimming stripped 8 bases from V and 2 bases from J, with 9 bases between. The CDR3 DNA is TGTGCCAGTCAGGGTTCCACAGATACGCAGTATTTT. Amino acids: CASQGSTDTQYF.

V and J are TRBV5-1 and TRBJ1-2; D unclear. CDR3 length equals 14 residues. Germline CDR1 is SGHRS and CDR2 is YFSETQ. V was clipped by 0 bases and J by 8 bases, with 14 bases between them. The CDR3 region has the DNA TGCGCCAGCAGCTTGGAATGGGGAGTATGGGGCTACACCTTC. This gives the protein CASSLEWGVWGYTF.

The V and J genes are TRBV5-6 and TRBJ1-2; D remains unclear. This CDR3 region has 13 residues. Germline V gene data show CDR1 as SGHDT and CDR2 as YYEEEE. V dropped 0 bases and J dropped 8 bases, with 11 bases sitting between them. The CDR3, as DNA: TGTGCCAGCAGCTTGGCTAGCTCACAGGGCTACACCTTC. This gives the protein CASSLASSQGYTF.

The CDR3 sequence is CTKGTGGLNTEAFF. The CDR3 nucleotides read TGCACCAAGGGAACCGGGGGACTGAACACTGAAGCTTTCTTT. The rearrangement links TRBV1 to TRBJ1-1. TRBV1 is a listed pseudogene. This CDR3 contains 14 residues.

The chain couples TRBV19 to TRBJ2-5; D possibly corresponds to TRBD1 (5 bases). The V end lost 1 base, the J end lost 1 base, and 7 bases lay between the germline ends. Per germline, CDR1 LNHDA and CDR2 SQIVND (reference sequence). This CDR3 is built from 14 residues. Here the CDR3 DNA reads TGTGCCAGTAGTATAGGGGGCCCCCAAGAGACCCAGTACTTC. This gives the protein CASSIGGPQETQYF.

The rearrangement links TRBV18 to TRBJ1-1; 7 bases fit TRBD1. The V gene's germline CDR1 is KGHSH and CDR2 LQKENI. The CDR3 runs 16 residues. The V segment lost 3 bases and the J segment 4 bases; nucleotides outside the gene matches: 11. CDR3 DNA sequence: TGTGCCAGCTCACCGGGCTTAGCACAGGGGAGCACTGAAGCTTTCTTT. It translates to CASSPGLAQGSTEAFF. Using reference TRBV18 and TRBJ1-1 for the parts outside the CDR3, the full variable domain is NAGVMQNPRHLVRRRGQEARLRCSPMKGHSHVYWYRQLPEEGLKFMVYLQKENIIDESGMPKERFSAEFPKEGPSILRIQQVVRGDSAAYFCASSPGLAQGSTEAFFGQGTRLTVV.

This chain uses TRBV6-4 with TRBJ1-6; 9 positions agree with TRBD1. This CDR3 comprises 15 residues. Germline CDR1 is MRHNA and CDR2 is SNTAGT. V dropped 5 bases and J dropped 4; count of bases not matched to a gene: 3. This CDR3 reads CASSSTGGYNSPLHF. Written as DNA, the CDR3 is TGTGCCAGCAGTTCGACAGGGGGATATAATTCACCCCTCCACTTT.

The chain is built from TRBV19 and TRBJ2-5, with 11 positions matching TRBD2. Germline V CDR1 and CDR2: LNHDA, SQIVND (reference sequence). V lost 5 bases to trimming and J lost 2 bases; unmatched junction nucleotides: 13. The CDR3 contains 18 residues. The CDR3 bases are TGTGCCAGTAGTCGACGATTGCTGGGACTAGCGGATCAAGAGACCCAGTACTTC. It is translated as CASSRRLLGLADQETQYF. The complete variable domain, with remaining parts taken from reference TRBV19 and TRBJ2-5, reads DGGITQSPKYLFRKEGQNVTLSCEQNLNHDAMYWYRQDPGQGLRLIYYSQIVNDFQKGDIAEGYSVSREKKESFPLTVTSAQKNPTAFYLCASSRRLLGLADQETQYFGPGTRLLVL.